This is a list of T cell receptor beta chains from one sample in a study of long-term antiretroviral therapy in people with HIV. Generated by immunoSEQ multiplex PCR, the TCRdb table keeps only in-frame clones and is missing some. Altogether approximately 16,000 clones are present, around 73% being singletons, with the ten largest covering approximately 15%. Material: unsorted PBMCs, obtained 3.2 years after starting antiretroviral therapy. Receptors originate from a woman aged 40 to 50 with HIV. The CDR3 runs from the conserved cysteine through the conserved F or W. Each record gives: D gene, J gene, V gene, clone size, CDR3 DNA, CDR3 protein. A D gene is named only where the DNA matches it firmly. The size field is filled for only some rows; it gives once, few, many or a size class.

d_call: TRBD1; j_call: TRBJ2-3; v_call: TRBV18; clone_size: few; cdr3_nt: TGTGCCAGCTCCCGGACAGGGGGTGGCGGAGATACGCAGTATTTT; cdr3_aa: CASSRTGGGGDTQYF
d_call: NA; j_call: TRBJ1-1; v_call: TRBV30; clone_size: NA; cdr3_nt: TGTGCCTGGAGTGTACGTTCTGGGTTTTCTGAAGCTTTCTTT; cdr3_aa: CAWSVRSGFSEAFF
d_call: NA; j_call: TRBJ1-6; v_call: TRBV11-2; clone_size: NA; cdr3_nt: TGTGCCAGCAGCTTAGATTTCAAATCACCCCTCCACTTT; cdr3_aa: CASSLDFKSPLHF
d_call: NA; j_call: TRBJ1-1; v_call: TRBV7-8; clone_size: NA; cdr3_nt: TGTGCCAGCAGCTTAGACTCGGACGAAGCTTTCTTT; cdr3_aa: CASSLDSDEAFF
d_call: NA; j_call: TRBJ2-3; v_call: TRBV2; clone_size: NA; cdr3_nt: TGTGCCAGCCACCGACAGAATACACTCACAGATACGCAGTATTTT; cdr3_aa: CASHRQNTLTDTQYF
d_call: NA; j_call: TRBJ1-2; v_call: TRBV6-1; clone_size: few; cdr3_nt: TGTGCCAGCAGTGGGGGAGACTGGGGCTACACCTTC; cdr3_aa: CASSGGDWGYTF
d_call: TRBD2; j_call: TRBJ2-3; v_call: TRBV5-1; clone_size: once; cdr3_nt: TGCGCCAGCAGCTACGCCGGAGCGGGGGGCCTGAATACGCAGTATTTT; cdr3_aa: CASSYAGAGGLNTQYF
d_call: NA; j_call: TRBJ1-5; v_call: TRBV10-3; clone_size: few; cdr3_nt: TGTGCCATCAGTGAAAGCCCGGATCAGCCCCAGCATTTT; cdr3_aa: CAISESPDQPQHF
d_call: TRBD1; j_call: TRBJ2-7; v_call: TRBV25-1; clone_size: once; cdr3_nt: TGTGCCAGCAGTGGTGGCACTCGGGACAGGGGGGCCTACGAGCAGTACTTC; cdr3_aa: CASSGGTRDRGAYEQYF
d_call: TRBD1; j_call: TRBJ2-1; v_call: TRBV6-6; clone_size: NA; cdr3_nt: TGTGCCAGCAGTTACGGGACAGGGGCTATCTACAATGAGCAGTTCTTC; cdr3_aa: CASSYGTGAIYNEQFF
d_call: NA; j_call: TRBJ1-5; v_call: TRBV7-8; clone_size: NA; cdr3_nt: TGTGCCAGCAGCCCCAGCGGGTTCAAGGCCCAGCATTTT; cdr3_aa: CASSPSGFKAQHF
d_call: TRBD1; j_call: TRBJ2-2; v_call: TRBV6-1; clone_size: NA; cdr3_nt: TGTGCCAGCAGTCTAGACAGGGGAATCACCGGGGAGCTGTTTTTT; cdr3_aa: CASSLDRGITGELFF
d_call: TRBD1; j_call: TRBJ1-2; v_call: TRBV6-1; clone_size: NA; cdr3_nt: TGTGCCAGCAGTGAACAAAACAGGGGGCAAGTAATATGGTATGGCTACACCTTC; cdr3_aa: CASSEQNRGQVIWYGYTF
d_call: NA; j_call: TRBJ2-5; v_call: TRBV7-2; clone_size: NA; cdr3_nt: TGTGCCAGCAGCTTATGGGGGCAAGAGACCCAGTACTTC; cdr3_aa: CASSLWGQETQYF
d_call: NA; j_call: TRBJ2-5; v_call: TRBV12-5; clone_size: NA; cdr3_nt: TGTGCTAGTTTAGGCGCCACGGAGACCCAGTACTTC; cdr3_aa: CASLGATETQYF
d_call: NA; j_call: TRBJ1-5; v_call: TRBV29-1; clone_size: NA; cdr3_nt: TGCAGCGTGAAGGACGGGGGAGAGAGCAATCAGCCCCAGCATTTT; cdr3_aa: CSVKDGGESNQPQHF
d_call: NA; j_call: TRBJ2-7; v_call: TRBV18; clone_size: once; cdr3_nt: TGTGCCAGCCACAGTTGGCAGGGGACCTACGAGCAGTACTTC; cdr3_aa: CASHSWQGTYEQYF
d_call: TRBD1; j_call: TRBJ1-1; v_call: TRBV19; clone_size: NA; cdr3_nt: TGTGCCAGTAGTATGCCCGGGACAGGGGGCACTGAAGCTTTCTTT; cdr3_aa: CASSMPGTGGTEAFF
d_call: TRBD1; j_call: TRBJ2-3; v_call: TRBV29-1; clone_size: NA; cdr3_nt: TGCAGCGTTTATGGGACAGAGATCCGCAATACGCAGTATTTT; cdr3_aa: CSVYGTEIRNTQYF
d_call: NA; j_call: TRBJ1-1; v_call: TRBV29-1; clone_size: NA; cdr3_nt: TGCAGCGTCTTACAGGGTGTTCACACTGAAGCTTTCTTT; cdr3_aa: CSVLQGVHTEAFF
d_call: NA; j_call: TRBJ1-4; v_call: TRBV19; clone_size: NA; cdr3_nt: TGTGCCACTTCAGAGGCAACTAATGAAAAACTGTTTTTT; cdr3_aa: CATSEATNEKLFF
d_call: TRBD1; j_call: TRBJ1-6; v_call: TRBV6-6; clone_size: once; cdr3_nt: TGTGCCAGTACCGACAGGGCGGCCAATTCACCCCTCCACTTT; cdr3_aa: CASTDRAANSPLHF
d_call: NA; j_call: TRBJ1-1; v_call: TRBV6-6; clone_size: NA; cdr3_nt: TGTGCCAGCAGCCTTACACTGAACACTGAAGCTTTCTTT; cdr3_aa: CASSLTLNTEAFF
d_call: NA; j_call: TRBJ1-1; v_call: TRBV5-3; clone_size: few; cdr3_nt: TGTGCCAGAAGCTTGGCGGACACTGAAGCTTTCTTT; cdr3_aa: CARSLADTEAFF
d_call: TRBD1; j_call: TRBJ1-5; v_call: TRBV7-2; clone_size: NA; cdr3_nt: TGTGCCAGCAGCACAGACAGGGTTCTCCGGCCCCAGCATTTT; cdr3_aa: CASSTDRVLRPQHF
d_call: NA; j_call: TRBJ2-3; v_call: TRBV5-6; clone_size: NA; cdr3_nt: TGTGCCAGCAGCTTCACAGATACGCAGTATTTT; cdr3_aa: CASSFTDTQYF
d_call: TRBD1; j_call: TRBJ1-2; v_call: TRBV30; clone_size: NA; cdr3_nt: TGTGCCTGGAGTCGACAGGGAGGTAACTATGGCTACACCTTC; cdr3_aa: CAWSRQGGNYGYTF